This passage covers 16 T cell receptor beta chains from one sample sequenced in a study of STAT5B mutations in CD4+ large granular lymphocyte leukemia. The table came from immunoSEQ multiplex PCR; TCRdb's copy has only in-frame clones and leaves some out. The sample lists 23,000 or so clones; around 80% were seen once. Specimen: CD4+ T cells from blood buffy coats. These receptors were collected from a human donor in good health.

The chain recombines TRBV4-2 with TRBJ1-4; D not certain. The CDR3 is made up of 17 amino acids. The V gene lost 0 bases and the J gene lost 0 bases, with 11 bases spanning the gap. Germline CDR1 is LGHNA and CDR2 is YNFKEQ. This CDR3 is CASSQEVPSTTNEKLFF. The CDR3 DNA reads as TGTGCCAGCAGCCAAGAAGTCCCCTCTACAACTAATGAAAAACTGTTTTTT.

The rearrangement joins TRBV7-6 to TRBJ2-7; no firm D call. This CDR3 contains 13 residues. With 3 bases removed from V and 3 bases from J, the gap between germline ends came to 9 bases. Germline V CDR1 and CDR2: SGHVS, FNYEAQ. CDR3 protein: CASSLARYYEQYF. The CDR3 DNA is TGTGCCAGCAGCTTGGCAAGATACTACGAGCAGTACTTC. The full variable domain, rest sourced from reference TRBV7-6 and TRBJ2-7, is GAGVSQSPRYKVTKRGQDVALRCDPISGHVSLYWYRQALGQGPEFLTYFNYEAQQDKSGLPNDRFSAERPEGSISTLTIQRTEQRDSAMYRCASSLARYYEQYFGPGTRLTVT.

This rearrangement joins TRBV6-5 to TRBJ1-2; D may be TRBD1 (5 bases). V lost 2 bases to trimming and J lost 4 bases, with 11 bases between them. The CDR3 has 14 residues. CDR1 is MNHEY and CDR2 is SVGAGI in the germline V gene. The chain's CDR3 is CASSYDDSSYGYTF. The CDR3 DNA follows: TGTGCCAGCAGTTACGACGACAGCAGCTATGGCTACACCTTC.

This rearrangement joins TRBV5-5 to TRBJ2-5; D not certain. This CDR3 is 14 amino acids long. The germline gives CDR1 SGHKS, CDR2 YYEKEE (reference sequence). The germline V and J ends were trimmed by 0 bases and 3 bases, with 9 bases remaining between them. The CDR3 reads CASSLGQIKETQYF. The CDR3 DNA reads TGTGCCAGCAGCTTGGGGCAAATTAAAGAGACCCAGTACTTC.

The V and J genes are TRBV11-3 and TRBJ1-2; 11 bases map to TRBD1. The ends lost 4 bases at V and 0 bases at J; junction bases unmatched: 1. Germline CDR1 and CDR2: SGHNT and YENEEA. The CDR3 runs 15 residues. CDR3 DNA sequence: TGTGCCAGCAGCTCGGGACAGGGGGCTAACTATGGCTACACCTTC. It is translated as CASSSGQGANYGYTF.

This clone has more than one count but fewer than ten. This chain uses TRBV19 with TRBJ2-1; D uncertain. The CDR3 consists of 14 residues. Trimming cost V 3 bases and J 8 bases, with 14 bases left between them. In germline, CDR1 is LNHDA, CDR2 SQIVND (reference sequence). DNA of the CDR3: TGTGCCAGTAGTATTATGGCCGCTCGCGATGAGCAGTTCTTC. Translating it yields CASSIMAARDEQFF.

This clone was recorded a few times. The CDR3 loop reads CASSESGTGSFTEAFF. In nucleotides, the CDR3 is TGTGCCAGCAGTGAGTCTGGGACAGGGTCGTTCACTGAAGCTTTCTTT. The chain joins TRBV25-1 to TRBJ1-1, with 9 positions matching TRBD1. Trimming removed 3 bases from V and 4 bases from J; junction bases left unmatched: 9. This CDR3 is built from 16 residues. Germline CDR1 MGHDK, CDR2 SYGVNS.

The rearrangement uses TRBV5-1 and TRBJ1-1; D is possibly TRBD1 (5 bases). The CDR3 has 13 residues. The germline gives CDR1 SGHRS, CDR2 YFSETQ. Between the trimmed V and J ends, which lost 4 bases and 1 base, there was a span of 8 bases. DNA for the CDR3: TGCGCCAGCAGCCAGACAGAGAACACTGAAGCTTTCTTT. Translating it yields CASSQTENTEAFF.

V gene TRBV4-1 combines with J gene TRBJ2-7; D is possibly TRBD1 or TRBD2 (5 bases each). Germline V CDR1 and CDR2: MGHRA, YSYEKL. Trimming removed 1 base at V and 3 bases at J, with 13 bases between. The CDR3 is 15 amino acids. CDR3 coding DNA: TGCGCCAGCAGCCAAGGGAGAGGGGTCGGCTACGAGCAGTACTTC. It translates to CASSQGRGVGYEQYF.

V usage is TRBV6-1 and J usage is TRBJ1-3; unclear D gene. The V end was cut by 8 bases, the J end by 0 bases, with 8 bases between. Germline CDR1 MNHNS, CDR2 SASEGT. The CDR3 sequence is 13 residues long. CDR3 region: CASRQDSGNTIYF. In DNA, the CDR3 is TGTGCCAGCCGGCAAGACTCTGGAAACACCATATATTTT.

J is TRBJ2-4 and V is TRBV11-2, with D unclear. The CDR3 is 13 residues long. Looked up from germline, CDR1 is SGHAT and CDR2 is FQNNGV. The V gene lost 3 bases and the J gene lost 1 base, with 4 bases spanning the gap. DNA of the CDR3: TGTGCCAGCAGCTTTGATGCCAAAAACATTCAGTACTTC. This translates into CASSFDAKNIQYF.

The V gene is TRBV7-2, the J gene TRBJ1-6, with a tentative D call TRBD1 (6 bases). The CDR3 covers 14 residues. Germline values: CDR1 SGHTA, CDR2 FQGNSA. Trimming took off 2 bases at V and 7 bases at J, with 9 bases between the two ends. Here the CDR3 DNA reads TGTGCCAGCAGCTTAACGGGGGCCAATTCACCCCTCCACTTT. It codes for CASSLTGANSPLHF.

The chain employs TRBV18 and TRBJ2-3; 9 nucleotides line up with TRBD2. In germline, CDR1 is KGHSH, CDR2 LQKENI. This CDR3 spans 17 amino acids. J was trimmed by 7 bases and V by 3 bases; bases with no gene match: 14. This CDR3 reads CASSPLPGAGGPNTQYF. CDR3 coding DNA: TGTGCCAGCTCACCCCTACCCGGTGCGGGAGGGCCGAATACGCAGTATTTT.

The V gene is TRBV9, the J gene TRBJ2-7; tentative D call: TRBD2 (5 bases). Looked up from germline, CDR1 is SGDLS and CDR2 is YYNGEE. Trimming removed 0 bases from V and 2 bases from J, with 12 bases in between. CDR3 length: 15 residues. CDR3 coding DNA: TGTGCCAGCAGCGTAGGCGACGGGAACACCTACGAGCAGTACTTC. Translation: CASSVGDGNTYEQYF.

A few counts support this clone. The chain couples TRBV2 to TRBJ1-2; the D gene is possibly TRBD1 (6 bases). The germline CDR1 and CDR2 sequences are SNHLY and FYNNEI. CDR3 length equals 15 residues. V lost 6 bases and J lost 5, with 19 bases in between. CDR3 sequence reads: CASSPGQPSGYGYTF. Here the CDR3 DNA reads TGTGCCAGCAGCCCAGGACAGCCCTCGGGATATGGCTACACCTTC.

The chain is built from TRBV2 and TRBJ2-2; no firm D call. CDR1 SNHLY and CDR2 FYNNEI come from the germline V gene. Trimming removed 10 bases from V and 4 bases from J, with 13 bases in between. This CDR3 has 13 residues. The CDR3 region is CAIRAYLTGELFF. The CDR3 DNA sequence: TGTGCCATAAGGGCTTATCTCACCGGGGAGCTGTTTTTT.